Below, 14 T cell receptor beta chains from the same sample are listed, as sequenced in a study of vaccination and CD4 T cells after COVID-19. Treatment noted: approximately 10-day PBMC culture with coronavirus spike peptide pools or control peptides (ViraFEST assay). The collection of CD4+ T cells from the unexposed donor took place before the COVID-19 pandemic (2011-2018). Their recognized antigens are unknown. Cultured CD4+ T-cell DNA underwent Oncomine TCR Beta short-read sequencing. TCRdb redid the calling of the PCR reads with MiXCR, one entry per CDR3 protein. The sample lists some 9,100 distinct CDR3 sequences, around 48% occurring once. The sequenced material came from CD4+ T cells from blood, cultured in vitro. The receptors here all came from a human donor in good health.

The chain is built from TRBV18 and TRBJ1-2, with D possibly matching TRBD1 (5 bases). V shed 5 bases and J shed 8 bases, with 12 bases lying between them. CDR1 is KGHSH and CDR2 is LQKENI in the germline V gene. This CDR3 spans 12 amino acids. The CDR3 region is CASSLGEGGYTF. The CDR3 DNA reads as TGTGCCAGCTCATTGGGGGAAGGCGGCTACACCTTC.

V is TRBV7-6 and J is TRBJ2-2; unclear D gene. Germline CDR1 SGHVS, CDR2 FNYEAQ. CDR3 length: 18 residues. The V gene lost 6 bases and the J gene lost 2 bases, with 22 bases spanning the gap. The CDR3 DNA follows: TGTGCCAGCAGGCCCCTTCGTGTAGGGCCAGATAACACCGGGGAGCTGTTTTTT. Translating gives CASRPLRVGPDNTGELFF. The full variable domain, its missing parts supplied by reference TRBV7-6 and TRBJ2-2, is GAGVSQSPRYKVTKRGQDVALRCDPISGHVSLYWYRQALGQGPEFLTYFNYEAQQDKSGLPNDRFSAERPEGSISTLTIQRTEQRDSAMYRCASRPLRVGPDNTGELFFGEGSRLTVL.

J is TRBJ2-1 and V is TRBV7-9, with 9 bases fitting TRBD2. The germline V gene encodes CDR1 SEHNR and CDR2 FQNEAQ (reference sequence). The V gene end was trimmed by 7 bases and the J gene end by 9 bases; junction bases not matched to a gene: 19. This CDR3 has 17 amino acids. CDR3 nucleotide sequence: TGTGCCAGCATCACGGCCGGACTAGCGACCGAAGAGGTTGAGCAGTTCTTC. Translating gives CASITAGLATEEVEQFF.

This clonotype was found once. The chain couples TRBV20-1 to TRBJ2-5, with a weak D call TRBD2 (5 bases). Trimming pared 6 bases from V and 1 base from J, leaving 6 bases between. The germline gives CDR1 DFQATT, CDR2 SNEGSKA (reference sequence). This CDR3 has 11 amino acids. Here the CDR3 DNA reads TGCAGTGCGACTACCCAAGAGACCCAGTACTTC. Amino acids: CSATTQETQYF.

CDR3 residues: CSAARETQYF. CDR3 in DNA: TGCAGTGCTGCACGAGAGACCCAGTACTTC. The chain couples TRBV20-1 to TRBJ2-5; D is uncertain. This CDR3 spans 10 amino acids. V was pared by 5 bases and J by 4 bases, with 5 bases between. The germline V gene has CDR1 DFQATT and CDR2 SNEGSKA (reference sequence).

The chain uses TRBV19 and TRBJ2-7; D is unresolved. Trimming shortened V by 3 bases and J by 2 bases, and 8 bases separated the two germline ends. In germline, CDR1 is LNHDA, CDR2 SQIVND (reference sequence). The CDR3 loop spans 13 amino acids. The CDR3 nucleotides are TGTGCCAGTAGTATTCCGGAAACCTACGAGCAGTACTTC. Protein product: CASSIPETYEQYF.

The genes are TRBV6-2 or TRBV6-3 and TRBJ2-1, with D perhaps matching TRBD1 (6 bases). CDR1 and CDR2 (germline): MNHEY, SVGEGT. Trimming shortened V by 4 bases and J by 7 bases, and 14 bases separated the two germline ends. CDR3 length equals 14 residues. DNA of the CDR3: TGTGCCAGCAGTTGGGTGGGGGCGTGGAATGAGCAGTTCTTC. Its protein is CASSWVGAWNEQFF.

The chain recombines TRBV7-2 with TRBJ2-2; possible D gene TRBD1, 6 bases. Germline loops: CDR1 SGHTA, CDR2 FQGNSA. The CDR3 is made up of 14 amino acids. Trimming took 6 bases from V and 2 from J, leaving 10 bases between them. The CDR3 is CASRSDRNTGELFF. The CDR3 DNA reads TGTGCCAGCAGGTCGGACAGAAACACCGGGGAGCTGTTTTTT.

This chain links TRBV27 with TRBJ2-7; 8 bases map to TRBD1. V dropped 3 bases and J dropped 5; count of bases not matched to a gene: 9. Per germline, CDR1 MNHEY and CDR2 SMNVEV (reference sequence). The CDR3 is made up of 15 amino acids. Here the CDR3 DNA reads TGTGCCAGCAGTTTTTCGCGGACAGGGTTGGACGAGCAGTACTTC. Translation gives CASSFSRTGLDEQYF.

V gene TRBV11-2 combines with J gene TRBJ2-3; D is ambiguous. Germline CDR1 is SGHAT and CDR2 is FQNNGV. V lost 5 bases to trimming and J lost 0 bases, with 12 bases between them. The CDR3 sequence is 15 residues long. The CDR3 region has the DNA TGTGCCAGCAGCCTTTCCGGCGACAGCACAGATACGCAGTATTTT. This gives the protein CASSLSGDSTDTQYF.

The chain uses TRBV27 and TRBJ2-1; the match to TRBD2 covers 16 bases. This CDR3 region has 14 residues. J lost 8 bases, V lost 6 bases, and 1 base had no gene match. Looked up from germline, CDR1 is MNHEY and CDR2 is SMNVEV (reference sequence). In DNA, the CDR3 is TGTGCCAGCAGGGGACTAGCGGGAGGGTATGAGCAGTTCTTC. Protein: CASRGLAGGYEQFF.

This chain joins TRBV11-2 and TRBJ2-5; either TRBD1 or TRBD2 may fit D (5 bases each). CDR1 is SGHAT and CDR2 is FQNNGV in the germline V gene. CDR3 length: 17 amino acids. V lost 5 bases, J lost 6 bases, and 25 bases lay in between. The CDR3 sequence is CASSITDPGATPQTQYF. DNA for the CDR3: TGTGCCAGCAGCATAACGGATCCCGGGGCCACCCCGCAGACCCAGTACTTC.

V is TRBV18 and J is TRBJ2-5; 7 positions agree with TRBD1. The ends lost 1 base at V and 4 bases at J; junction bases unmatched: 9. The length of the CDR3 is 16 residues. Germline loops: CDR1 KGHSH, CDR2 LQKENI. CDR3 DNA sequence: TGTGCCAGCTCACCACTGGACAGGAAGGATGGAGAGACCCAGTACTTC. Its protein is CASSPLDRKDGETQYF. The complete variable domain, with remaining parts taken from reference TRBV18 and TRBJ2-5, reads NAGVMQNPRHLVRRRGQEARLRCSPMKGHSHVYWYRQLPEEGLKFMVYLQKENIIDESGMPKERFSAEFPKEGPSILRIQQVVRGDSAAYFCASSPLDRKDGETQYFGPGTRLLVL.

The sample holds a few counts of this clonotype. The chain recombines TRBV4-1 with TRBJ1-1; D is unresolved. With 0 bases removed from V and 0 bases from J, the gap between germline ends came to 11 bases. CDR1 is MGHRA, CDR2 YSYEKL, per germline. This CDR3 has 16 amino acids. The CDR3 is CASSQDPRFLNTEAFF. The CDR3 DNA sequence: TGCGCCAGCAGCCAAGATCCCCGATTTTTGAACACTGAAGCTTTCTTT.